One and the same sample provided the 14 T cell receptor beta chains below, sequenced in a study of cytomegalovirus exposure and HLA in healthy donors. It was with 60 Vbeta and 13 Jbeta primers that the PCR ran. Method: immunoSEQ multiplex PCR; TCRdb's copy keeps in-frame clones and lacks some. The listing records approximately 140,000 clones. The sample was PBMCs. Source of these receptors: a woman aged 45-65 years in good health and CMV-seronegative.

The chain recombines TRBV5-1 with TRBJ2-7, with 8 bases fitting TRBD1. V dropped 4 bases and J dropped 2; count of bases not matched to a gene: 11. The CDR3 has 16 amino acids. Germline V gene data show CDR1 as SGHRS and CDR2 as YFSETQ. The DNA of the CDR3 is TGCGCCAGCAGCCCCAATCCCGGGACAGGAGCCTACGAGCAGTACTTC. Translation: CASSPNPGTGAYEQYF.

V gene TRBV5-1 combines with J gene TRBJ2-1; 15 bases agree with TRBD2. Germline V CDR1 and CDR2: SGHRS, YFSETQ. CDR3 length equals 15 residues. V dropped 4 bases and J dropped 10; count of bases not matched to a gene: 6. The CDR3 nucleotides read TGCGCCAGCAGCATGGGACTAGCGGGGGGAAACGAGCAGTTCTTC. Translation gives CASSMGLAGGNEQFF.

The V call is TRBV30, the J call TRBJ1-5, with TRBD1 identical over 11 bases. CDR3 length equals 14 residues. Germline CDR1 reads GTSNPN; CDR2 reads SVGIG (reference sequence). V shed 5 bases and J 2 bases; nucleotides not matched to a gene: 2. The CDR3, as DNA: TGTGCCTGGGGGGGACAGGGGGGCAATCAGCCCCAGCATTTT. This sequence encodes CAWGGQGGNQPQHF.

CDR3 DNA: TGTGCCTGGAGGACCCCGGGACAGGCCTACGAGCAGTACTTC. Its translation is CAWRTPGQAYEQYF. The chain carries TRBV30 and TRBJ2-7; 8 nucleotides line up with TRBD1. Germline V gives CDR1 GTSNPN, CDR2 SVGIG (reference sequence). After removal of 3 bases from V and 2 bases from J, the junction contained 6 bases not matched to a gene. The CDR3 contains 14 residues.

This sequence joins TRBV1 and TRBJ2-5; the table's D gene call, TRBD2, was not cross checked with the DNA. TRBV1 is a recognized pseudogene. This CDR3 comprises 16 residues. The DNA for the CDR3 is TGCACCAGCAGTCCCCCTAGCGGTCTCGACTCAGAGACCCAGTACTTC. As protein: CTSSPPSGLDSETQYF.

The chain recombines TRBV20-1 with TRBJ1-1; D is unresolved. CDR3 length: 11 amino acids. From germline, CDR1 is DFQATT and CDR2 SNEGSKA (reference sequence). V was cut by 8 bases and J by 1 base, with 8 bases left in between. CDR3 amino acids: CSIEQNTEAFF. The CDR3 DNA reads TGCAGTATTGAACAGAACACTGAAGCTTTCTTT.

This rearrangement joins TRBV5-1 to TRBJ2-3; D may be TRBD1 (5 bases). V was pared by 3 bases and J by 4 bases, with 9 bases between. This CDR3 has 13 residues. CDR1 and CDR2 (germline): SGHRS, YFSETQ. Here the CDR3 reads CASSYQGPDTQYF. The DNA of the CDR3 is TGCGCCAGCAGCTACCAGGGCCCAGATACGCAGTATTTT. Drawing the rest from reference TRBV5-1 and TRBJ2-3, the complete variable domain is KAGVTQTPRYLIKTRGQQVTLSCSPISGHRSVSWYQQTPGQGLQFLFEYFSETQRNKGNFPGRFSGRQFSNSRSEMNVSTLELGDSALYLCASSYQGPDTQYFGPGTRLTVL.

The V call is TRBV5-8, the J call TRBJ2-1; D remains unclear. V was clipped by 1 base and J by 7 bases, with 6 bases between them. The germline V gene encodes CDR1 SGHTS and CDR2 YDEGEE. This CDR3 is 12 amino acids long. DNA of the CDR3: TGTGCCAGCAGCTTGTTTCGGAATGAGCAGTTCTTC. This sequence encodes CASSLFRNEQFF. Combining the CDR3 with reference TRBV5-8 and TRBJ2-1 gives the whole variable domain EAGVTQSPTHLIKTRGQQATLRCSPISGHTSVYWYQQALGLGLQFLLWYDEGEERNRGNFPPRFSGRQFPNYSSELNVNALELEDSALYLCASSLFRNEQFFGPGTRLTVL.

The chain uses TRBV11-3 and TRBJ1-3, with D maybe TRBD1 (5 bases). The germline V and J ends were trimmed by 2 bases and 0 bases, with 8 bases remaining between them. Germline assignment: CDR1 SGHNT and CDR2 YENEEA. The CDR3 contains 15 residues. This CDR3 is CASSLTGDSGNTIYF. The CDR3 DNA follows: TGTGCCAGCAGCTTAACAGGTGACTCTGGAAACACCATATATTTT.

This chain joins TRBV28 and TRBJ1-4, with TRBD1 matching over 7 bases. The junction had 8 bases not matched to a gene; V was cut back by 2 bases and J by 8 bases. The CDR3 is 15 amino acids. Germline CDR1 MDHEN, CDR2 SYDVKM. CDR3 in amino acids: CASSLRQGVREKLFF. CDR3 DNA sequence: TGTGCCAGCAGTTTACGGCAGGGGGTAAGGGAAAAACTGTTTTTT.

This chain links TRBV2 with TRBJ2-6, with 8 bases identical to TRBD1. The CDR3 extends over 15 amino acids. J lost 2 bases, V lost 6 bases, and 3 bases had no gene match. Per the germline V gene, CDR1 is SNHLY and CDR2 is FYNNEI. The CDR3 reads CASRRTGTGANVLTF. CDR3 DNA: TGTGCCAGCAGAAGGACAGGGACTGGGGCCAACGTCCTGACTTTC.

V usage is TRBV18 and J usage is TRBJ1-1; TRBD1 agrees at 10 bases. Germline trimming cut 6 bases from V and 4 bases from J; bases unmatched to any gene: 5. This CDR3 has 14 residues. CDR1 is KGHSH, CDR2 LQKENI, per germline. CDR3 sequence reads: CASSPGTGVTEAFF. CDR3 bases: TGTGCCAGCTCGCCCGGGACAGGGGTCACTGAAGCTTTCTTT.

CDR3 protein: CASSRHSADTQYF. The DNA for the CDR3 is TGCGCCAGCAGCCGACATAGTGCAGATACGCAGTATTTT. The chain has TRBV4-3 and TRBJ2-3; unclear D gene. Trimming removed 4 bases from V and 4 bases from J, with 9 bases in between. Germline V gene data show CDR1 as LGHNA and CDR2 as YSLEER. The CDR3 loop spans 13 amino acids.

The chain uses TRBV5-6 and TRBJ2-4; D might be TRBD2 (5 bases). The CDR3 is 13 amino acids. Between the trimmed V and J ends, which lost 0 bases and 4 bases, there was a span of 5 bases. Germline lookup yields CDR1 SGHDT and CDR2 YYEEEE. CDR3 protein: CASSLGTKNIQYF. Written as DNA, the CDR3 is TGTGCCAGCAGCTTGGGGACTAAAAACATTCAGTACTTC.